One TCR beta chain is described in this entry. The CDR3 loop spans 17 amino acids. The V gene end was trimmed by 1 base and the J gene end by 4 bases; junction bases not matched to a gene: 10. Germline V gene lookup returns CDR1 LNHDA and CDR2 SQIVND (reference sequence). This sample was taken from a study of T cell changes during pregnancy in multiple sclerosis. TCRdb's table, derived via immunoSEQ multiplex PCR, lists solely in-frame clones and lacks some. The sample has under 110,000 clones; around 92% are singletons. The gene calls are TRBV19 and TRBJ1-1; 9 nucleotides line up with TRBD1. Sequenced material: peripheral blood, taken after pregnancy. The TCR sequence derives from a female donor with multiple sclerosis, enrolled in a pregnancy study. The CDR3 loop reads CASSIGGTGKRVTEAFF. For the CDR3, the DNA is TGTGCCAGTAGTATAGGGGGGACAGGGAAAAGGGTCACTGAAGCTTTCTTT.